One TCR beta chain is described in this entry. Its antigen is unidentified. Germline CDR1 SGHTA, CDR2 FQGNSA. The CDR3 covers 17 residues. The V end lost 4 bases, the J end lost 0 bases, and 16 bases lay between the germline ends. The data derive from a study of T and B cells in COVID-19 patients. On the study more broadly: Peripheral blood came from COVID-19 patients with active infection or after recovery. Median age was 34 years in the recovered cohort and approximately 68 years in the active-infection cohort. Findings and limits, study-wide: Clonality of TRB repertoires was high in active COVID-19; recovery brought above-healthy diversity and richness.

BIOMED2 TRB-A/B primer pools were used in multiplex TRB PCR. TCRdb called the multiplex PCR reads again in MiXCR, with one record for every CDR3 protein. The table has about 2,300 distinct CDR3 sequences, around 27% seen once; the top ten hold about 71%. Blood genomic DNA input for TRB amplification was 250-500 ng. Sequencing was done on a sample of blood. The receptor's source is a human donor with active COVID-19. The chain recombines TRBV7-2 with TRBJ1-5, with D perhaps TRBD1 (5 bases). CDR3 protein: CASSSTWDLDSNQPQHF. The CDR3 DNA follows: TGTGCCAGCAGCTCGACGTGGGACTTAGATAGCAATCAGCCCCAGCATTTT. The variable domain in full, with the rest retrieved from reference TRBV7-2 and TRBJ1-5, is GAGVSQSPSNKVTEKGKDVELRCDPISGHTALYWYRQSLGQGLEFLIYFQGNSAPDKSGLPSDRFSAERTGGSVSTLTIQRTQQEDSAVYLCASSSTWDLDSNQPQHFGDGTRLSIL.